The clone carrying this T cell receptor (beta chain) was observed a handful of times. Sequencing used immunoSEQ multiplex PCR; TCRdb keeps in-frame clones, though not all of them. The data contain approximately 90,000 clones, 81% of them singletons. This sample is drawn from a study of blood T cell repertoires in COVID-19. In germline, CDR1 is LNHDA, CDR2 SQIVND (reference sequence). V dropped 5 bases and J dropped 2; count of bases not matched to a gene: 5. The CDR3 sequence is 15 residues long. The TCR originated in a man aged 55 to 69 with acute or convalescent COVID-19. This rearrangement joins TRBV19 to TRBJ1-2; 10 nucleotides align to TRBD1. The sequencing sample was made of peripheral blood. The CDR3 loop is CASSPTDRGNYGYTF. The DNA of the CDR3 is TGTGCCAGTAGTCCCACGGACAGGGGGAACTATGGCTACACCTTC.